The clone carrying this T cell receptor beta chain was counted between two and nine times. These data originate in a study of blood T cell repertoires in COVID-19. Study-wide background: Acute-phase and convalescent COVID-19 samples originated in the United States, Italy and Spain. The analysed material was cDNA or gDNA that came from T cells, B-cell-depleted T cells, or PBMCs.

Original processing methods: By means of reference gene primer amplification, nucleated cell counts were estimated. Method: immunoSEQ multiplex PCR; TCRdb's copy keeps in-frame clones and lacks some. V, J and clone size are those of that table, while D and trimming were read from the DNA. This sample has some 20,000 clones, with about nine tenths found just once. CDR1 and CDR2 (germline): LNHNV, YYDKDF (reference sequence). This CDR3 spans 16 amino acids. J was trimmed by 4 bases and V by 3 bases; bases with no gene match: 11. The receptor was isolated from a human donor in a cohort sampled during active COVID-19. Sequenced material: peripheral blood. This rearrangement joins TRBV15 to TRBJ1-1; 7 bases are shared with TRBD1. CDR3 DNA sequence: TGTGCCACCAGCAGCGAGTGGCAGGGGGTCCGCACTGAAGCTTTCTTT. Amino acid sequence: CATSSEWQGVRTEAFF.